The sample holds one count of the clone carrying this T cell receptor (beta chain). This sample was included in a study of blood T cell repertoires in COVID-19. Study-wide context: Sites in the United States, Italy and Spain provided acute and convalescent COVID-19 samples. Sources were T cells, B-cell-depleted T cells, or PBMCs; the material itself was cDNA or gDNA.

V was shortened by 4 bases and J by 4 bases, with 16 bases between the two germline ends. The CDR3 spans 15 residues. Germline V lookup: CDR1 SGHAT, CDR2 FQNNGV. In the authors' methods: Reference gene primer amplification gave nucleated cell count estimates. The method was immunoSEQ multiplex PCR; TCRdb's version includes in-frame clones alone and lacks a portion of them. V, J and clone size reflect that table, while D and trimming were determined from the DNA. The repertoire consists of 250,000 to 350,000 clones, with approximately 86% occurring once and the leading ten covering 2.2%. The chain combines TRBV11-2 with TRBJ1-1; tentative D call: TRBD1 (6 bases). The sequence came from a woman between 45 and 60 years old who had recovered from COVID-19. Sequencing input: peripheral blood. CDR3 in DNA: TGTGCCAGCAGCTACCAAGGGGGGGTGGGCACTGAAGCTTTCTTT. Its translation: CASSYQGGVGTEAFF.